The 4 T cell receptor beta chains presented below share a single source sample, sequenced in a study of cytomegalovirus exposure and HLA in healthy donors (dated by TCRdb to the late 2010s). The library was made by the immunoSEQ multiplex PCR assay. The multiplex PCR relied on a mix of 60 forward primers for TCR Vbeta segments and 13 reverse primers for TCR Jbeta segments. TCRdb retrieved this table from immuneACCESS and kept in-frame rearrangements only. Not all clones are present; in checked studies, unresolved V genes account for under half, and no reason is known for the remainder. In all, the sample holds about 120,000 clones, and 70% to 80% of those were seen once. The ten largest make up about 16% of the sample. The sequencing sample was made of PBMCs. The receptors shown here come from a middle-aged man in good health and CMV-seropositive.

The V call is TRBV19, the J call TRBJ2-7; TRBD1 matches 10 bases. The CDR3 extends over 14 amino acids. Germline values: CDR1 LNHDA, CDR2 SQIVND (reference sequence). The junction had 5 bases not matched to a gene; V was cut back by 3 bases and J by 6 bases. The CDR3 coding sequence is TGTGCCAGTAGTATCGGACAGGGGGAGGTCGAGCAGTACTTC. Residues: CASSIGQGEVEQYF.

The J gene is TRBJ2-3, the V gene TRBV9; a possible D gene is TRBD1 (6 bases). The CDR3 spans 16 residues. Germline assignment: CDR1 SGDLS and CDR2 YYNGEE. The V gene lost 4 bases and the J gene lost 0 bases, with 15 bases spanning the gap. The CDR3: CASSPHGQTSTDTQYF. The CDR3 DNA follows: TGTGCCAGCAGCCCTCACGGACAGACAAGCACAGATACGCAGTATTTT.

V usage is TRBV6-1 and J usage is TRBJ1-2; 7 bases line up with TRBD1. Germline V gives CDR1 MNHNS, CDR2 SASEGT. V shed 6 bases, J shed 3 bases, and the junction held 4 bases outside the gene matches. This CDR3 is 13 amino acids long. DNA for the CDR3: TGTGCCAGCAGAGAGGGGGCTGACTATGGCTACACCTTC. Protein product: CASREGADYGYTF.

The table lists this clone with a few counts. The chain combines TRBV6-4 with TRBJ2-3, with a weak D call TRBD2 (5 bases). V lost 9 bases to trimming and J lost 9 bases, with 19 bases between them. Germline V gene data show CDR1 as MRHNA and CDR2 as SNTAGT. The CDR3 is 13 residues long. The CDR3: CARPPRTATTQYF. The CDR3 DNA reads TGTGCCAGGCCCCCCCGGACTGCCACGACGCAGTATTTT.